This T cell receptor (beta chain) is from a study of blood T cell repertoires in COVID-19. A single count supports this clone. The CDR3 runs 14 residues. Germline-derived CDR1 and CDR2 are SGHRS and YFSETQ. With 5 bases removed from V and 0 bases from J, the gap between germline ends came to 11 bases. In the source study's methods: The assay estimated nucleated cells by amplifying reference gene primers. Using immunoSEQ multiplex PCR, the repertoire was profiled, and TCRdb retains in-frame clones only, with some absent. V and J calls and clone size follow that table, whereas D and trimming were derived from the DNA. The profile shows roughly 300,000 clones, less than 85% of them singletons. Ages ranged from about 18 to 89 years, with residence in around 24 US areas.

The sample comprised PBMCs or T cells enriched from blood (not recorded which). The chain employs TRBV5-1 and TRBJ1-1; D remains ambiguous. The TCR originated in a woman between 50 and 59 years old who had recovered from COVID-19. CDR3 region: CASRREQLNTEAFF. The CDR3 region has the DNA TGCGCCAGCAGAAGGGAGCAGTTGAACACTGAAGCTTTCTTT.